The entry below describes one T cell receptor (beta chain). Using immunoSEQ multiplex PCR, the repertoire was profiled, and TCRdb retains in-frame clones only, with some absent. The sample contains about 270,000 clones, roughly 85% of which appear only once. This record comes from a study of blood T cell repertoires in COVID-19. Study details: From T cells, B-cell-depleted T cells, or PBMCs came the material, which was cDNA or gDNA.

Trimming cost V 2 bases and J 6 bases; bases outside gene matches: 10. The CDR3 runs 15 residues. Germline lookup yields CDR1 GTSNPN and CDR2 SVGIG (reference sequence). The sequencing sample was made of PBMCs or T cells enriched from blood (not recorded which). The receptor comes from a woman aged 45-65 years with acute COVID-19. The chain links TRBV30 to TRBJ1-1, with 9 nucleotides matching TRBD1. CDR3 coding DNA: TGTGCCTGGAGTTCTCCGGGACAGGGAGCTTCTGAAGCTTTCTTT. It encodes CAWSSPGQGASEAFF.